This passage covers 10 T cell receptor beta chains from one sample sequenced in a study of blood T cell repertoires in COVID-19. Libraries were prepared by immunoSEQ multiplex PCR; TCRdb keeps only in-frame clonotypes and omits some of them. This sample has a few hundred thousand clones, with approximately 89% found just once. Sequencing used peripheral blood. These receptors came from a woman aged 50 to 60 who had recovered from COVID-19.

This clone was seen more than once but under ten times. This chain links TRBV2 with TRBJ1-1; TRBD1 agrees at 8 bases. Germline V CDR1 and CDR2: SNHLY, FYNNEI. V shed 9 bases, J shed 4 bases, and the junction held 10 bases outside the gene matches. The CDR3 loop spans 14 amino acids. Written as DNA, the CDR3 is TGTGCCAGTGGACCCCAGGGGGCAATCACTGAAGCTTTCTTT. As protein: CASGPQGAITEAFF.

The chain uses TRBV7-9 and TRBJ2-7, with 11 bases aligning to TRBD1. The germline gives CDR1 SEHNR, CDR2 FQNEAQ (reference sequence). V was pared by 3 bases and J by 1 base, with 8 bases of the junction left unmatched. The CDR3 loop spans 17 amino acids. CDR3 amino acids: CASSFLPGQGVSYEQYF. The CDR3, as DNA: TGTGCCAGCAGCTTCCTACCGGGACAGGGGGTTTCCTACGAGCAGTACTTC.

This clone was detected only a few times. This chain uses TRBV19 with TRBJ2-1, with a possible D match to TRBD1 (8 bases). Germline V gives CDR1 LNHDA, CDR2 SQIVND (reference sequence). CDR3 length: 14 amino acids. The V end lost 7 bases, the J end lost 5 bases, and 15 bases lay between the germline ends. The CDR3, as DNA: TGTGCCAGTACCTTCACAGGGGGGGACAATGAGCAGTTCTTC. This sequence encodes CASTFTGGDNEQFF.

V gene TRBV30 combines with J gene TRBJ1-5; possible D gene TRBD1, 6 bases. Germline assignment: CDR1 GTSNPN and CDR2 SVGIG (reference sequence). V lost 0 bases and J 6 bases, leaving 18 bases between the germline ends. The CDR3 runs to 16 residues. This CDR3 is CAWSVQGGGAFQPQHF. CDR3 nucleotides: TGTGCCTGGAGTGTACAAGGGGGGGGCGCCTTTCAGCCCCAGCATTTT.

The rearrangement links TRBV2 to TRBJ2-1, with 7 nucleotides matching TRBD2. Germline V gene data show CDR1 as SNHLY and CDR2 as FYNNEI. This CDR3 contains 14 residues. Trimming removed 4 bases from V and 6 bases from J; junction bases left unmatched: 6. For the CDR3, the DNA is TGTGCCAGCAGTGGGGGGAGGGCCTCCAATGAGCAGTTCTTC. Protein: CASSGGRASNEQFF. Full variable domain (outside the CDR3, taken from reference TRBV2 and TRBJ2-1): EPEVTQTPSHQVTQMGQEVILRCVPISNHLYFYWYRQILGQKVEFLVSFYNNEISEKSEIFDDQFSVERPDGSNFTLKIRSTKLEDSAMYFCASSGGRASNEQFFGPGTRLTVL.

This rearrangement joins TRBV30 to TRBJ2-2; 7 bases fit TRBD1. Germline-derived CDR1 and CDR2 are GTSNPN and SVGIG (reference sequence). The ends lost 4 bases at V and 4 bases at J; junction bases unmatched: 6. The CDR3 consists of 14 residues. Written as DNA, the CDR3 is TGTGCCTGGAACCGGGACAGCCCCACCGGGGAGCTGTTTTTT. It codes for CAWNRDSPTGELFF.

In this sample, this clone turned up once. This chain links TRBV5-6 with TRBJ1-2; 7 bases are shared with TRBD1. This CDR3 is built from 15 residues. Germline-derived CDR1 and CDR2 are SGHDT and YYEEEE. J gave up 5 bases and V 0 bases, and 7 bases lay outside the gene matches. CDR3 in amino acids: CASSLDYRGSYGYTF. CDR3 nucleotide sequence: TGTGCCAGCAGCTTGGATTACAGGGGTTCGTATGGCTACACCTTC.

The V call is TRBV12-1, the J call TRBJ2-7; the D call TRBD2 from the table was never checked on the DNA. TRBV12-1 is annotated as a pseudogene. This CDR3 spans 16 amino acids. Here the CDR3 DNA reads TGTGCCAGCAGCCCACGCAGCCGGGGTTCCCTGTCCGAGCAGTACTTC. Amino acid sequence: CASSPRSRGSLSEQYF.

The chain carries TRBV5-8 and TRBJ1-1; D is uncertain. The CDR3 runs 12 residues. Germline values: CDR1 SGHTS, CDR2 YDEGEE. V lost 1 base, J lost 11 bases, and 12 bases lay in between. The CDR3 DNA reads as TGTGCCAGCAGCTTGCTGAGGCAGCGGGCTTTCTTT. This codes for CASSLLRQRAFF.

V usage is TRBV19 and J usage is TRBJ2-3, with TRBD2 identical over 11 bases. V lost 10 bases to trimming and J lost 0 bases; unmatched junction nucleotides: 6. CDR3 size: 15 residues. CDR1 and CDR2 (germline): LNHDA, SQIVND (reference sequence). The CDR3: CATRLAGTSTDTQYF. In nucleotides, the CDR3 is TGTGCCACAAGACTAGCGGGGACTAGCACAGATACGCAGTATTTT.